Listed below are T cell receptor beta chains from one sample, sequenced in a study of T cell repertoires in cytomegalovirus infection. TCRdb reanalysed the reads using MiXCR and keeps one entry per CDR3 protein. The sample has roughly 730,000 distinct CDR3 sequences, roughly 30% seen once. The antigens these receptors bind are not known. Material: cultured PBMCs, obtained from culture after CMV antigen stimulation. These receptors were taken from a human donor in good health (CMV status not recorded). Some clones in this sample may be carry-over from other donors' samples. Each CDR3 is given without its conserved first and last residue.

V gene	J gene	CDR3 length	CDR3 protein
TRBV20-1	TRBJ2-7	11	SAHLEGPYEQY
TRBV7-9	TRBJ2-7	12	ASRSPRGVGEQY
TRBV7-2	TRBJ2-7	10	ASSSWVHEQY
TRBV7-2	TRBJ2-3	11	ASSWGRTDTQY
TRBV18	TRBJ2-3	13	ASSPQTGGADTQY
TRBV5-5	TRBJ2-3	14	ASSPVQGGSPDTQY
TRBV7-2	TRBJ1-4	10	ASSLTPGKLF
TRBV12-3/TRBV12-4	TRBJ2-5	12	ASSYPSDAETQY
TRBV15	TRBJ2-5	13	ATSRDLTVQETQY
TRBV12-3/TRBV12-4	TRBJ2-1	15	ASSLHPLAGDPNEQF
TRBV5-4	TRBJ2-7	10	ASSSVPTAQY
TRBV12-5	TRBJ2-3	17	ASGLVVGLRGKGADTQY
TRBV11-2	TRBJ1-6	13	ASSLDASVDSPLH
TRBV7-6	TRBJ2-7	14	ASSQLSEYSRYEQY
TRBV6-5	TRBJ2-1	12	ASSYKRVHNEQF
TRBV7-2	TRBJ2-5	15	ASSFRGAGGPGETQY
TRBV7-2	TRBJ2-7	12	ASSTRGPPYEQY
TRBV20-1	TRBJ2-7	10	SATGTYYEQY
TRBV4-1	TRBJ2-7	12	ASSQEGIGYEQY
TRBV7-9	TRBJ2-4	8	ASSGDIQY
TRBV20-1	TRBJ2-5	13	SARDERGGGETQY
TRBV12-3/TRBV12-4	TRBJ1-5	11	ASSRSGGSAQH
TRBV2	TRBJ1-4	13	ASSPPTGRGRKLF
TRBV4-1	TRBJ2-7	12	ASSQDMGAYEQY
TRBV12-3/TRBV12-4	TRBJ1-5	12	ASTWGGGNQPQH
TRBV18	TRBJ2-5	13	ASSPGAAERETQY